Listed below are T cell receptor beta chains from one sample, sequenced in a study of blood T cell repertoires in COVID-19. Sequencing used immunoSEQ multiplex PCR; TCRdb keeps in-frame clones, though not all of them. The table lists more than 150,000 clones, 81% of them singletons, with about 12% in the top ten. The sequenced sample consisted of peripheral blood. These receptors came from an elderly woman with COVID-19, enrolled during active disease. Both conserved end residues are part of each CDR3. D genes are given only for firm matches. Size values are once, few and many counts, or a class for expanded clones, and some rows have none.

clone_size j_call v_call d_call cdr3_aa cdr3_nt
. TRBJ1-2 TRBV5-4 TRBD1 CASSSRTGDLNYGYTF TGTGCCAGCAGCTCCCGTACAGGGGACCTCAACTATGGCTACACCTTC
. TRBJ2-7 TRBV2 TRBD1 CASSEDRPYEQYF TGTGCCAGCAGTGAGGACAGGCCCTACGAGCAGTACTTC
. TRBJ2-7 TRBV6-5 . CASTATSSYEQYF TGTGCCAGCACCGCTACGAGCTCCTACGAGCAGTACTTC
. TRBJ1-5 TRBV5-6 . CASSSRDEGNQPQHF TGTGCCAGCAGCTCCCGAGACGAGGGCAATCAGCCCCAGCATTTT
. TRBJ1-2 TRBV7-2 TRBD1 CASSPRVGGHYGYTF TGTGCCAGCAGCCCCCGTGTAGGGGGCCACTATGGCTACACCTTC
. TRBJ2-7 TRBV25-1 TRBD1 CASSDTGGIYEQYF TGTGCCAGCAGTGACACAGGGGGGATCTACGAGCAGTACTTC
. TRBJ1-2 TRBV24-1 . CATSDLRQGDGYTF TGTGCCACCAGTGATTTGAGGCAGGGCGATGGCTACACCTTC
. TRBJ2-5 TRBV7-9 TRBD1 CASSLPGQGGRETQYF TGTGCCAGCAGCTTGCCGGGACAGGGTGGGAGAGAGACCCAGTACTTC
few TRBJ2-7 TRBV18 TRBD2 CASSPLVAGGSYEQYF TGTGCCAGCTCACCCCTGGTGGCGGGGGGGTCCTACGAGCAGTACTTC
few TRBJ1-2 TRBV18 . CASSPPGVPYGYTF TGTGCCAGCTCACCACCCGGGGTGCCCTATGGCTACACCTTC